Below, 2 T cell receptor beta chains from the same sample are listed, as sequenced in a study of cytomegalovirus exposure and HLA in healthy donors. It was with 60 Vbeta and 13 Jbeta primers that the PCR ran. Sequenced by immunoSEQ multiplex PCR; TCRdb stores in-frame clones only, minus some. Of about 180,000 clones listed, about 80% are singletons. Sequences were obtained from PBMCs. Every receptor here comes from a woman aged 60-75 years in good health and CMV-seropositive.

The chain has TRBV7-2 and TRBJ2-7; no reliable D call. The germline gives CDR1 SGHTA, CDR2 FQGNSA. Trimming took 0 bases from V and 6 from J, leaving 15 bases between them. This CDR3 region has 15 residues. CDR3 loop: CASSLANRVKGEQYF. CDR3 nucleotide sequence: TGTGCCAGCAGCTTAGCAAATCGGGTAAAAGGCGAGCAGTACTTC.

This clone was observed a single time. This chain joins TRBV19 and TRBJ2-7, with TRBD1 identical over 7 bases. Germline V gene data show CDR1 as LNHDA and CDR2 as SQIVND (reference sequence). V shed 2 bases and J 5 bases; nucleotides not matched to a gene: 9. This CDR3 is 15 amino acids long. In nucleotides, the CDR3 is TGTGCCAGTAGTATACGTCGGCAGGGGGTCAACGAGCAGTACTTC. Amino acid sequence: CASSIRRQGVNEQYF.